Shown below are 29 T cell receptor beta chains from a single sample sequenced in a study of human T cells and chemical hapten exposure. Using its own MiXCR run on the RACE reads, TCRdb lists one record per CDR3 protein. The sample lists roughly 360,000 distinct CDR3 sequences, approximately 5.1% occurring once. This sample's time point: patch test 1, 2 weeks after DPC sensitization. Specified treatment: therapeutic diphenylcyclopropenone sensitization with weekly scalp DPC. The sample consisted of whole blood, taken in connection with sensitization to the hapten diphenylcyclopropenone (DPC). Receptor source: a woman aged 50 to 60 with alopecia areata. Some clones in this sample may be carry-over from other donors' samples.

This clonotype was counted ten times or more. CDR3 protein: CASRVDGTQNTEAFF. The CDR3 DNA reads as TGTGCCAGCAGGGTTGACGGGACACAAAACACTGAAGCTTTCTTT. This chain connects TRBV3-1 to TRBJ1-1, with TRBD1 as a possible D gene (6 bases). The germline V gene has CDR1 LGHDT and CDR2 YNNKEL (reference sequence). With 6 bases removed from V and 2 bases from J, the gap between germline ends came to 16 bases. CDR3 length: 15 amino acids.

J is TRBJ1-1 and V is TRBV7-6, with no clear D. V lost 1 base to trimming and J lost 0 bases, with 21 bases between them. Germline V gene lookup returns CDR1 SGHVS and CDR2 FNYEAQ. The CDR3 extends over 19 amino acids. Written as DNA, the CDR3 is TGTGCCAGCAGCTTAGAGAGGTCGAGGCGGAACAGCATGAACACTGAAGCTTTCTTT. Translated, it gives CASSLERSRRNSMNTEAFF.

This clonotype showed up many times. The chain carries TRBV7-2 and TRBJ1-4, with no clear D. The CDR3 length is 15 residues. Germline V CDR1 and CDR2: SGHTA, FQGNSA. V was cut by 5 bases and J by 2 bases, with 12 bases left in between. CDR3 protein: CASSPMGQTNEKLFF. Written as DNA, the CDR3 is TGTGCCAGCAGCCCCATGGGCCAGACTAATGAAAAACTGTTTTTT.

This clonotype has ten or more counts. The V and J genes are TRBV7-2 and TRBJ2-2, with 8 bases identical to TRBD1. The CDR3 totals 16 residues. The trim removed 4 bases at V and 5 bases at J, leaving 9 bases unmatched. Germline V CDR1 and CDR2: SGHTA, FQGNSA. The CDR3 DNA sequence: TGTGCCAGCAGCTCTCTTCCAGGGGGCCGGACCGGGGAGCTGTTTTTT. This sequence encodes CASSSLPGGRTGELFF.

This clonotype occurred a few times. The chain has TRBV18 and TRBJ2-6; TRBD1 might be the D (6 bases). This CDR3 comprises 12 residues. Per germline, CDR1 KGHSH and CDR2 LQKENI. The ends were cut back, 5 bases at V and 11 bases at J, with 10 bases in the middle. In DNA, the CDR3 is TGTGCCAGCTCAGTGCGACAGGACGTCCTGACTTTC. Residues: CASSVRQDVLTF.

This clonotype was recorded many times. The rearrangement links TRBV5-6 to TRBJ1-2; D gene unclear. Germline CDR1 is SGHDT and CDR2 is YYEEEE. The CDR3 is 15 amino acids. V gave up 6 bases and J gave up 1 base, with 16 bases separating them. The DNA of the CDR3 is TGTGCCAGCATGAGTGTTGGGCGACTTAACTATGGCTACACCTTC. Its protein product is CASMSVGRLNYGYTF.

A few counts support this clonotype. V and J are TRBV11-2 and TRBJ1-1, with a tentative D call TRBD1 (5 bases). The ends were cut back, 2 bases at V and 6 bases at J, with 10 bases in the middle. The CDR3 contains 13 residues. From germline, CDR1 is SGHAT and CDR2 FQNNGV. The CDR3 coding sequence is TGTGCCAGCAGCTTATCGGGGGGGTCTGAAGCTTTCTTT. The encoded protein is CASSLSGGSEAFF.

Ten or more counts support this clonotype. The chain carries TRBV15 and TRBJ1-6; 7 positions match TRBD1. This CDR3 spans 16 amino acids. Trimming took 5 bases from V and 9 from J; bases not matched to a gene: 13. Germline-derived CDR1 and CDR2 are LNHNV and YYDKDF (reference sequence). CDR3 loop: CATSGDSPKGSSPLHF. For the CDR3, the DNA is TGTGCCACCAGCGGGGACAGTCCGAAGGGGAGTTCACCCCTCCACTTT.

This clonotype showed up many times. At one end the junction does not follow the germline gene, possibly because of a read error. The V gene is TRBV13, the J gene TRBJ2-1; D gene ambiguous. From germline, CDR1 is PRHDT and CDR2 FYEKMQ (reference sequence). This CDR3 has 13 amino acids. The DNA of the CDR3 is TGTGCCAGCAGCGTAGGACGCGCTAATGAGCAGTTCTTC. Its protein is CASSVGRANEQFF.

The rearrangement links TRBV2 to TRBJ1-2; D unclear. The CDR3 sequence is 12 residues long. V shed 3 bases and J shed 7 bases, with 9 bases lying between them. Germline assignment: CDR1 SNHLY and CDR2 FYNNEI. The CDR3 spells CASSESRAGYTF. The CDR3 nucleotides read TGTGCCAGCAGTGAGTCCCGTGCTGGCTACACCTTC.

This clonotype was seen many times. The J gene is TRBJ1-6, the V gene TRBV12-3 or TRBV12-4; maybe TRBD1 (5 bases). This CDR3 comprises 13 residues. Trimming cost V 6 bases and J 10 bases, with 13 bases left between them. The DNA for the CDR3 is TGTGCCAGCAGCCTCAAAGGGGACTCACCCCTCCACTTT. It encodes CASSLKGDSPLHF.

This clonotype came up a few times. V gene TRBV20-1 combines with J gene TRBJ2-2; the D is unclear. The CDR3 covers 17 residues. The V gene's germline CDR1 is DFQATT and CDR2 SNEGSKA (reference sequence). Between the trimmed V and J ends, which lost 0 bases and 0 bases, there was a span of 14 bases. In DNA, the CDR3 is TGCAGTGCTAGAGACGCTCCACGGGCCTCGAACACCGGGGAGCTGTTTTTT. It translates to CSARDAPRASNTGELFF.

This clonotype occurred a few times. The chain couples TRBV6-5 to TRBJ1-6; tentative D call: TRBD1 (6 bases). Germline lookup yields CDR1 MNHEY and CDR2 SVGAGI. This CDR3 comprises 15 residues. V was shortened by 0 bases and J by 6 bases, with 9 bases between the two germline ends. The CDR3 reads CASSYSGHFNSPLHF. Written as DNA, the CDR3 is TGTGCCAGCAGTTACTCGGGACACTTTAATTCACCCCTCCACTTT.

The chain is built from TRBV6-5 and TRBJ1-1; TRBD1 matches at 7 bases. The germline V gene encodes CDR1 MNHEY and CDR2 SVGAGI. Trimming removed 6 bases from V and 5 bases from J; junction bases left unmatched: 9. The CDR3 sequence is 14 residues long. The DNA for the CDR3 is TGTGCCAGCAGCCAACAGGGGAAGGGGACTGAAGCTTTCTTT. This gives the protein CASSQQGKGTEAFF.

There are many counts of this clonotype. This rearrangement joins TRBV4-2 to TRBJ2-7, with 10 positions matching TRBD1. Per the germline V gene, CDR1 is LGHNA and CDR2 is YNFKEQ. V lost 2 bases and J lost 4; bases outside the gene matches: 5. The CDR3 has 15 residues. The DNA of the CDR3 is TGTGCCAGCAGCCAATTCGGACAGGGGGGTTACGAGCAGTACTTC. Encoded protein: CASSQFGQGGYEQYF.

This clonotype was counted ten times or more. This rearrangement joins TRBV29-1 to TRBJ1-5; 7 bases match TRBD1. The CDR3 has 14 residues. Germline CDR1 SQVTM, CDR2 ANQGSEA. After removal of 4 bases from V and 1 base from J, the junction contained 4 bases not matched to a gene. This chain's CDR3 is CSVATGASNQPQHF. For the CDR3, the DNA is TGCAGCGTTGCCACAGGGGCCAGCAATCAGCCCCAGCATTTT.

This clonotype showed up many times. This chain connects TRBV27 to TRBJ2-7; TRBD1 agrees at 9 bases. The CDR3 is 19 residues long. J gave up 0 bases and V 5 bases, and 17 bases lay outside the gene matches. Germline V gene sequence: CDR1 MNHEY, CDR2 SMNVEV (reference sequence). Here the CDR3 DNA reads TGTGCCAGCAGTCCAAAGGGACAGGGAAGGGGTCCCGGCTCCTACGAGCAGTACTTC. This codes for CASSPKGQGRGPGSYEQYF.

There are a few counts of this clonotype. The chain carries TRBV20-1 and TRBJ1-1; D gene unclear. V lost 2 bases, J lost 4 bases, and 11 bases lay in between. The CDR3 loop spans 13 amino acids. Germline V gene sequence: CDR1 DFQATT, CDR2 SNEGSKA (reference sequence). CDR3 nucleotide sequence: TGCAGTGCTAGATTTGTAAGGGCCACTGAAGCTTTCTTT. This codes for CSARFVRATEAFF.

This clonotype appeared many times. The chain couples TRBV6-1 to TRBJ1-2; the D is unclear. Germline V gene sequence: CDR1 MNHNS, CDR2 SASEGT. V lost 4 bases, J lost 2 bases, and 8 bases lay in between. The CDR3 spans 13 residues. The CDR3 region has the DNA TGTGCCAGCAGTGTGGAAATCAACTATGGCTACACCTTC. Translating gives CASSVEINYGYTF.

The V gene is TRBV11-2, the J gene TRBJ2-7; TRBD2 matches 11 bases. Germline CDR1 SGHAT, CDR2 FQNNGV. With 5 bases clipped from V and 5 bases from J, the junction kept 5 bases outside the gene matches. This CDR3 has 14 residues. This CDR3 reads CASSPGTSGHEQYF. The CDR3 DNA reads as TGTGCCAGCAGCCCCGGGACTAGCGGCCACGAGCAGTACTTC.

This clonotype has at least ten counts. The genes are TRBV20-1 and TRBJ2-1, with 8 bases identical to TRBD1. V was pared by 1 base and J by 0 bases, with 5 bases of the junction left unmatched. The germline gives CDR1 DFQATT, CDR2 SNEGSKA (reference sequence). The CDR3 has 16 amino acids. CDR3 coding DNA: TGCAGTGCTAGAGCCCGAGACAGGGGCTCCTACAATGAGCAGTTCTTC. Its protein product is CSARARDRGSYNEQFF.

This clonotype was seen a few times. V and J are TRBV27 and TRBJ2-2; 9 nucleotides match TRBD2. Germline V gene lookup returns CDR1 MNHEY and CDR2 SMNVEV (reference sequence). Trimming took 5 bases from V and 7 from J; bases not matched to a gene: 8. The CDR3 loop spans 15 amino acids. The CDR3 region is CASSPLAGAGGELFF. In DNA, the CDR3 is TGTGCCAGCAGTCCATTAGCGGGAGCGGGCGGGGAGCTGTTTTTT.

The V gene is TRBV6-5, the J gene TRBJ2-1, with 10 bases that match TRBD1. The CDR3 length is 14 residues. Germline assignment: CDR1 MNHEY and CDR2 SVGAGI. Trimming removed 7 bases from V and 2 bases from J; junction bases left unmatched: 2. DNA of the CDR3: TGTGCCAGCAAGACAGGGGGCACCTACAATGAGCAGTTCTTC. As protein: CASKTGGTYNEQFF.

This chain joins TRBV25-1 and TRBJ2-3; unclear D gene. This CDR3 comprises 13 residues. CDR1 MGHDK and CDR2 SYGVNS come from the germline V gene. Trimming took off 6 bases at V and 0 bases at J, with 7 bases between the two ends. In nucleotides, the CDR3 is TGTGCCAGCAGACTGTCTAGCACAGATACGCAGTATTTT. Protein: CASRLSSTDTQYF. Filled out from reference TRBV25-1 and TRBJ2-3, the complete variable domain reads EADIYQTPRYLVIGTGKKITLECSQTMGHDKMYWYQQDPGMELHLIHYSYGVNSTEKGDLSSESTVSRIRTEHFPLTLESARPSHTSQYLCASRLSSTDTQYFGPGTRLTVL.

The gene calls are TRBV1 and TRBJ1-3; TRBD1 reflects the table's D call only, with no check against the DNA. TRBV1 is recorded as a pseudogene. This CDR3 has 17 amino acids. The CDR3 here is CTSSPLGQGISGNTIYF. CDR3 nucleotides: TGCACCAGCAGCCCCCTTGGACAGGGTATCTCTGGAAACACCATATATTTT.

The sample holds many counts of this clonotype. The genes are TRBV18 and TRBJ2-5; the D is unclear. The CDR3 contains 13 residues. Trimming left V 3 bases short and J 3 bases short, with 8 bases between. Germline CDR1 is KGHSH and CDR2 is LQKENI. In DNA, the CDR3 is TGTGCCAGCTCACCTGTAAGAGAAGAGACCCAGTACTTC. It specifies CASSPVREETQYF.

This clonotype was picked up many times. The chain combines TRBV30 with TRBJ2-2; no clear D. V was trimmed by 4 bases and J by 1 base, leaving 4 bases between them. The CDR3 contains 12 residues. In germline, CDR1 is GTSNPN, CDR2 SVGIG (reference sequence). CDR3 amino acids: CAWTQNTGELFF. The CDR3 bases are TGTGCCTGGACCCAGAACACCGGGGAGCTGTTTTTT.

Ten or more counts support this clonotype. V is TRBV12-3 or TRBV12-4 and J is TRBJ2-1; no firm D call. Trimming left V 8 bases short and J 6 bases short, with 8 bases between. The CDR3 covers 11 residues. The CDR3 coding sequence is TGTGCCAGCGAGGTGTCCAATGAGCAGTTCTTC. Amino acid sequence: CASEVSNEQFF.

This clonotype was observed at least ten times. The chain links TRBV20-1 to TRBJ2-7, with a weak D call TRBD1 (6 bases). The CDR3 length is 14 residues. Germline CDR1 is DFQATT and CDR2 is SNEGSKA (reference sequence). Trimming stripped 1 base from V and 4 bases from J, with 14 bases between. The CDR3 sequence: CSARVAQGGYEQYF. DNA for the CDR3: TGCAGTGCTAGAGTTGCACAGGGCGGGTACGAGCAGTACTTC.